This T cell receptor beta chain was sequenced in a study of sequential checkpoint blockade in melanoma. Using immunoSEQ multiplex PCR, the repertoire was profiled, and TCRdb retains in-frame clones only, with some absent. The data contain under 25,000 clones, around 75% of them singletons. The CDR3 sequence is 16 residues long. The V end was cut by 6 bases, the J end by 0 bases, with 15 bases between. Germline V gene lookup returns CDR1 LNHDA and CDR2 SQIVND (reference sequence). Treatment: randomized to nivolumab then ipilimumab (arm A) or the reverse (arm B). From thawed PBMCs, live CD3+CD8+ cells negative for CD19 and CD56 were sorted.

Sequences were derived from CD8+ T cells sorted from blood (inferred from file names), sampled from a patient given nivolumab and ipilimumab in sequence. The chain carries TRBV19 and TRBJ2-4, with a possible D match to TRBD1 (5 bases). The receptor comes from a human donor with melanoma. The CDR3 sequence: CASSPGGAIAKNIQYF. CDR3 sequence (DNA): TGTGCCAGTAGCCCTGGTGGGGCTATAGCCAAAAACATTCAGTACTTC.